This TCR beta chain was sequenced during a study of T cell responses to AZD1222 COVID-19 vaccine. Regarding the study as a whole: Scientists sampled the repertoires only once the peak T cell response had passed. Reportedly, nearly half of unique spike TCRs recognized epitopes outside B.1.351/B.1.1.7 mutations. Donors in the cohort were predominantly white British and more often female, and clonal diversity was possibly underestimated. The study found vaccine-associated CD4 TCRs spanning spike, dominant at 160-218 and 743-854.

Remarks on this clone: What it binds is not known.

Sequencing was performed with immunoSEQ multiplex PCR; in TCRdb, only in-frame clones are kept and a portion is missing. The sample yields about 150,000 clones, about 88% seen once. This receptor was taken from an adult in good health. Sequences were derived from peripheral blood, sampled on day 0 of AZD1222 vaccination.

The CDR3 DNA is TGCGCCAGCAGCCAGAGGAGCAATCAGCCCCAGCATTTT. As protein: CASSQRSNQPQHF. The J gene is TRBJ1-5, the V gene TRBV4-1, with D unclear. V was cut by 3 bases and J by 1 base, with 4 bases left in between. CDR3 length equals 13 residues. From germline, CDR1 is MGHRA and CDR2 YSYEKL.